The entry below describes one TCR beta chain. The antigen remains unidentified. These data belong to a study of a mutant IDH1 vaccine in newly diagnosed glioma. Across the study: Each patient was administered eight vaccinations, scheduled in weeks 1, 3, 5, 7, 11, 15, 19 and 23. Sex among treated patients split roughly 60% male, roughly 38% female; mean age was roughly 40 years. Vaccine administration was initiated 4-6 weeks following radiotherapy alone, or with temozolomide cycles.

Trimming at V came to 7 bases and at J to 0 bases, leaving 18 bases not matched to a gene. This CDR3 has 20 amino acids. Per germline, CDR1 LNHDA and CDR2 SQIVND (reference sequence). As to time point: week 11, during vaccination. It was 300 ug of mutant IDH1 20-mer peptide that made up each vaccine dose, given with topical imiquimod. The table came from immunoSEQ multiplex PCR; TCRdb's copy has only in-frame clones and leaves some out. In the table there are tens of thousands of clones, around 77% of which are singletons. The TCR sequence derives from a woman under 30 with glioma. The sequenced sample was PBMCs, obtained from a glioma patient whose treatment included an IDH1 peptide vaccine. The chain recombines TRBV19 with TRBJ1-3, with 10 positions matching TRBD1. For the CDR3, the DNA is TGTGCCAGTACCCCCACCCGAGACAGGGGGCCGACAGGCTCTGGAAACACCATATATTTT. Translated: CASTPTRDRGPTGSGNTIYF.